A single TCR beta chain is shown here with its context. The sample comes from a study of blood T cell repertoires in COVID-19. Study-level information: Samples of COVID-19 (acute and convalescent) were obtained from the United States, Italy and Spain. T cells, B-cell-depleted T cells, or PBMCs provided the cDNA or gDNA that served as material.

Germline V gives CDR1 LGHNT, CDR2 FRNRAP. The CDR3 runs 17 residues. Trimming shortened V by 0 bases and J by 4 bases, and 18 bases separated the two germline ends. In the original analysis: By means of reference gene primer amplification, nucleated cell counts were estimated. Data came from immunoSEQ multiplex PCR; TCRdb stores just in-frame clones and leaves some out. V, J and clone size are those of that table, while D and trimming were read from the DNA. The sample contains roughly 100,000 clones, around 87% of which appear only once. The sample consisted of peripheral blood. The chain is built from TRBV12-5 and TRBJ1-2; D unresolved. This receptor was taken from a woman aged 25 to 39 with acute or convalescent COVID-19. CDR3 sequence: CASGLVSFLGGAYGYTF. CDR3 sequence (DNA): TGTGCTAGTGGTTTGGTTTCCTTCCTAGGAGGAGCCTATGGCTACACCTTC. The complete variable domain, with remaining parts taken from reference TRBV12-5 and TRBJ1-2, reads DARVTQTPRHKVTEMGQEVTMRCQPILGHNTVFWYRQTMMQGLELLAYFRNRAPLDDSGMPKDRFSAEMPDATLATLKIQPSEPRDSAVYFCASGLVSFLGGAYGYTFGSGTRLTVV.